This note documents a single T cell receptor (beta chain) sequence. This clone showed up just a few times. Its target antigen remains unknown. One base away there is no much larger clone; base qualities are not given. The immunoSEQ Assay, a bias-controlled multiplex PCR, was used to amplify TCRbeta CDR3 regions from genomic DNA. The study's own analysis went as follows. The number of nucleated cells in each sample was estimated by amplification of reference gene primers within the assay. Sequence reads were collapsed and filtered to measure the absolute abundance of every unique TCRbeta CDR3 rearrangement. Productive Simpson clonality was computed per sample as the square root of Simpson's diversity index over productive rearrangements. TCRdb obtained this table from immuneACCESS and retained in-frame rearrangements with V and J assigned. These tables miss some clones; where compared with another copy, unresolved V genes account for less than half of the shortfall, and the remainder is unexplained. V and J calls and clone size are those listed in that table; D and trimming were worked out from the DNA. The sample table records 120,000 or so clones; 78% of these occur just once. The ten most abundant clones make up over 2% of the sample.

This sample was included in a study of blood T cell repertoires in COVID-19 (dated by TCRdb to 2020 to 2021). Describing the broader study: Samples from collaborators originated in the United States, Italy and Spain and spanned both the acute and convalescent phases of COVID-19. The material from the prospective study consisted of cDNA or gDNA derived from T cells, B-cell-depleted T cells, or PBMCs. The dataset comprised deeply sampled blood TCRbeta repertoires from subjects exposed to, actively infected with, or recovered from COVID-19. The repertoires were released in a freely available public database meant as a resource for research on the immune response to SARS-CoV-2. The samples were drawn from two sources: the first 160 participants of the ongoing ImmuneRACE study, and 1,200 or so subjects contributed by 6 global collaborators. Nearly every sample came with metadata listing a de-identified subject ID, COVID-19 status, age in years and sex. Where available, HLA class I and class II types were taken from metadata supplied by the sample provider and were not determined by assay-based typing.

The collaborating institutions used their own protocols to collect whole blood in K2EDTA tubes. For TCRbeta analysis, collaborators shipped samples as frozen whole blood, isolated PBMCs, or DNA extracted from either of those sample types. Broader findings and caveats from the paper: How much clinical and demographic metadata was included differed by source and by participant, and the metadata was provided uncurated.

This TCR came from a man aged 65-85 years with acute or convalescent COVID-19. Sequenced sample: peripheral blood.

The CDR3 here reads CASSHWTSGSYNEQFF. The DNA is as follows: TGCGCCAGCAGCCACTGGACTAGCGGCTCCTACAATGAGCAGTTCTTC. Recombination connected TRBV4-3 to TRBJ2-1; 10 central nucleotides agree with TRBD2. V loses 3 bases at its end and J loses 0 bases; junction bases beyond the gene matches: 2. From its cysteine to its phenylalanine, the CDR3 spans 16 amino acids. CDR3 DNA is the only sequence kept; it has 48 bases, read in frame from the first base. According to the germline V gene, CDR1 reads LGHNA and CDR2 reads YSLEER.